This T cell receptor (beta chain) appears in the sequencing data of a study of T cells in localized non-small cell lung cancer. The CDR3 has 13 residues. Deletions cut 2 bases from V and 1 base from J, with 5 bases between. The germline V gene encodes CDR1 MNHEY and CDR2 SMNVEV (reference sequence). The assay was immunoSEQ multiplex PCR, and TCRdb's table has in-frame clones only and misses some. Found here are approximately 28,000 clones, around 90% of them singletons; the top ten hold 25% to 35%. The receptor was derived from a female donor at least 60 years old with stage I lung adenocarcinoma. The specimen was peripheral blood, collected before any cancer treatment. The rearrangement uses TRBV27 and TRBJ1-2; D perhaps matches TRBD1 (5 bases). The CDR3 protein is CASSLRGNYGYTF. CDR3 sequence (DNA): TGTGCCAGCAGTTTAAGGGGTAACTATGGCTACACCTTC.